This TCR beta chain was captured by sequencing in a study of CD8 T cells in ankylosing spondylitis (dated by TCRdb to about 2017). Study-level background: T cell receptor beta repertoires were profiled in healthy donors and ankylosing spondylitis patients so that disease-linked TCR variants could be found. In total, the full study cohort was made up of roughly 110 healthy donors and 25 ankylosing spondylitis patients. Peripheral blood was sampled, and synovial fluid was additionally collected from ankylosing spondylitis patients.

The CDR3 holds 14 amino acids from the cysteine to the phenylalanine. CDR3 DNA only is kept here, 42 bases in frame from base 1. CDR1 MNHEY and CDR2 SMNVEV are derived from the germline V gene (reference sequence). V is reduced by 3 bases and J by 0 bases, leaving a spacing of 9 bases between them. Study-wide conclusions, independent of this receptor: The disease-linked clones were reported to be significantly enriched in matched synovial fluid samples from ankylosing spondylitis patients. Some TCR beta motif variants had previously been reported in synovial fluid and blood of reactive arthritis patients, which suggested common disease-initiation mechanisms. A TCR beta motif of fewer than 10 highly homologous amino acid variants appeared characteristic of blood from ankylosing spondylitis patients. In peripheral blood, the disease-linked clones were found at relatively low frequencies and had a CD8+ phenotype.

This clonotype appeared many times. The antigen this receptor binds is unknown. Base qualities are not provided; no much larger clone lies one nucleotide away. TCRdb records Illumina HiSeq 2500 as the sequencer. Quantitative 5'-RACE with molecular barcodes was used to prepare TCR beta libraries. In the paper's pipeline: A new computational method based on a probabilistic model of VDJ rearrangement was used to identify disease-linked TCR variants. Through fastp at Q25 and MiXCR, TCRdb rebuilt clones from the public reads, retaining in-frame beta chains. Every distinct CDR3 protein forms one entry, paired with its most common genes and DNA. The V and J calls follow TCRdb's processing rather than the paper's. This sample comprises 230,000 or so distinct CDR3 sequences, over 15% of them detected only once. Around 33% of the sample is taken by the ten largest.

Sequencing was performed on blood, either unsorted or a sorted T cell fraction (not recorded which). The source is a male donor with ankylosing spondylitis or in good health (not recorded which). The chain is made from TRBV27 and TRBJ2-7; TRBD1 is possibly the D segment (5 matching bases). The CDR3 reads as follows: CASSLSRDSYEQYF. The DNA sequence reads TGTGCCAGCAGTTTGAGCAGGGACTCCTACGAGCAGTACTTC.